This record covers a single T cell receptor (beta chain). These data originate in a study of cytomegalovirus exposure and HLA in healthy donors. Amplification used 60 Vbeta primers and 13 Jbeta primers. This table comes from immunoSEQ multiplex PCR, and its TCRdb copy is limited to in-frame clones, with some not included. The table records 150,000 to 200,000 clones, around 74% of them present only once. This CDR3 region has 15 residues. In germline, CDR1 is GTSNPN, CDR2 SVGIG (reference sequence). Trimming cost V 1 base and J 5 bases; bases outside gene matches: 4. The sequenced sample consisted of PBMCs. This chain joins TRBV30 and TRBJ2-3, with TRBD2 matching over 12 bases. The sequence came from a female donor in good health and CMV-seronegative. The CDR3 loop reads CAWSASGRVGDTQYF. CDR3 sequence (DNA): TGTGCCTGGAGTGCTAGCGGGAGGGTGGGAGATACGCAGTATTTT.